The sample holds a few counts of the clone carrying this T cell receptor beta chain. What it binds is unknown. TCRdb reanalysed the 5' RACE reads using MiXCR and keeps one entry per CDR3 protein. Of 650,000 to 750,000 distinct CDR3 sequences in the sample, over 20% are singletons; the top ten hold around 4.5%. The data originate from a study of identical twins. Findings and caveats of the study: Beta out-of-frame sequences showed weaker excess twin sharing.

CDR3 length: 13 amino acids. Germline V lookup: CDR1 SQVTM, CDR2 ANQGSEA. The trim removed 7 bases at V and 3 bases at J, leaving 8 bases unmatched. The sample was also reused in another study, on T cells expressing NK-cell markers. That report notes: Dominant NKG2C+ clonotypes accounted for about 1.0-8% of CD8+ T cells in over 5 donors.

The genes are TRBV29-1 and TRBJ2-5, with 7 bases lining up with TRBD1. Specimen: PBMCs. This sequence was found in a woman aged 18-29 years in good health. CDR3 coding DNA: TGCAGCGCTTCGGGACAGATGAAAGAGACCCAGTACTTC. Protein sequence: CSASGQMKETQYF.